A single TCR beta chain is shown here with its context. As yet, its antigen is unknown. Sampling times: baseline, cycle 4 day 1, cycle 7 day 1. The source of the sample is a study of OX40 agonist ivuxolimab in advanced cancers. Study-level results: The average count of expanded clones was higher among CD8+ T cells than among CD4+. Within 6 weeks, CD4+ and CD8+ blood T cells expanded clonally at 0.1 to 3.0 mg/kg.

The CDR3 runs to 13 residues. Germline lookup yields CDR1 LNHDA and CDR2 SQIVND (reference sequence). J was trimmed by 2 bases and V by 6 bases; bases with no gene match: 4. Clones were sequenced by immunoSEQ multiplex PCR, and TCRdb holds only the in-frame ones, with some missing. The sample carries fewer than 65,000 clones, roughly nine tenths recorded once. Specimen: CD4+ or CD8+ T cells sorted from blood, collected in a trial of the OX40 agonist ivuxolimab. This TCR was sampled from an adult with an advanced solid tumor such as melanoma, head and neck, liver or kidney cancer. The chain employs TRBV19 and TRBJ2-7; TRBD1 aligns across 7 bases. CDR3 DNA sequence: TGTGCCAGTAGCTACAGGGGAACCTACGAGCAGTACTTC. It encodes CASSYRGTYEQYF.